This paragraph covers one TCR beta chain sequence. The data are from a study of control samples from healthy donors and cancer patients. Sequenced by immunoSEQ multiplex PCR; TCRdb stores in-frame clones only, minus some. This table holds 98,000 or so clones, roughly 86% found once. This CDR3 comprises 16 residues. V was clipped by 4 bases and J by 5 bases, with 17 bases between them. Germline CDR1 is SGHTA and CDR2 is FQGNSA. This clonotype was sampled from a man between 60 and 75 years old in good health. Sequenced material: blood. V is TRBV7-2 and J is TRBJ1-4, with D perhaps TRBD1 (6 bases). The CDR3 region has the DNA TGTGCCAGCAGCTCTAACCGGAGGGGGGGCAATGAAAAACTGTTTTTT. It is translated as CASSSNRRGGNEKLFF.